The sequence of this T cell receptor (beta chain) was determined in a study of blood T cell repertoires in COVID-19. About the study: The United States, Italy and Spain were the sources of the acute and convalescent COVID-19 samples. From T cells, B-cell-depleted T cells, or PBMCs came the material, which was cDNA or gDNA.

As originally analysed: Using reference gene primer amplification, nucleated cell counts were estimated. TCRdb's copy holds only in-frame clones and misses some; the assay was immunoSEQ multiplex PCR. The V and J calls and clone size come from that table; D and trimming were worked out from the DNA. The table records approximately 42,000 clones, roughly 74% of them present only once. V was clipped by 4 bases and J by 6 bases, with 24 bases between them. The CDR3 has 17 amino acids. Looked up from germline, CDR1 is SEHNR and CDR2 is FQNEAQ (reference sequence). The chain uses TRBV7-9 and TRBJ1-1, with a weak D call TRBD1 (6 bases). The sample was peripheral blood. The sequence came from a man of 80 years or more with acute or convalescent COVID-19. CDR3: CASSSHSVGGLGSEAFF. The CDR3 coding sequence is TGTGCCAGCAGCTCGCACTCGGTAGGGGGACTAGGTTCTGAAGCTTTCTTT.